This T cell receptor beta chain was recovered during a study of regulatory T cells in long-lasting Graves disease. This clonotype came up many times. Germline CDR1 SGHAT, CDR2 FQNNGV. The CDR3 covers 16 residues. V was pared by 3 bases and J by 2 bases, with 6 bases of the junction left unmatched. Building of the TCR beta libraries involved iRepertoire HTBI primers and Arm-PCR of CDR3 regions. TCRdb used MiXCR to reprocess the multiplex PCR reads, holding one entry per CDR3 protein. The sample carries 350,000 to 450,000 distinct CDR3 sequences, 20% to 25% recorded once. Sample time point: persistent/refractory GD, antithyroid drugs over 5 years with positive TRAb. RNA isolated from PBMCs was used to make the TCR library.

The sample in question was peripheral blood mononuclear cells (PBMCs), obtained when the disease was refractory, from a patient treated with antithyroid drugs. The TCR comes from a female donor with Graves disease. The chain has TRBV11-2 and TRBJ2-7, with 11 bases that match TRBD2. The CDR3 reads CASSLGHSGRAYEQYF. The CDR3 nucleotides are TGTGCCAGCAGCTTGGGCCATAGCGGGAGGGCCTACGAGCAGTACTTC.